This passage covers 3 T cell receptor beta chains from one sample sequenced in a study of T cell repertoires and HLA-DP antigens. Sequenced by immunoSEQ multiplex PCR; TCRdb stores in-frame clones only, minus some. The sample lists fewer than 75,000 clones; about 80% were seen once. These receptors have no identified antigens. Sequenced sample: CD4+ T cells from PBMCs. These receptors originate from a man aged 60 to 69 in good health and CMV-seronegative.

This clone appeared a single time. The chain uses TRBV10-2 and TRBJ2-5; D call uncertain. The germline V gene encodes CDR1 WSHSY and CDR2 SAAADI. The V end was cut by 2 bases, the J end by 2 bases, with 12 bases between. The CDR3 extends over 15 amino acids. Here the CDR3 DNA reads TGCGCCAGCAGTGAGCAGCTACAGCTACAAGAGACCCAGTACTTC. It specifies CASSEQLQLQETQYF.

The rearrangement links TRBV6-1 to TRBJ1-1; 10 bases match TRBD1. V shed 0 bases and J 0 bases; nucleotides not matched to a gene: 7. Germline CDR1 reads MNHNS; CDR2 reads SASEGT. This CDR3 contains 18 residues. CDR3 in DNA: TGTGCCAGCAGTGAAGCCGGGACAGGGGCTGTAATGAACACTGAAGCTTTCTTT. The encoded protein is CASSEAGTGAVMNTEAFF.

The chain combines TRBV7-9 with TRBJ2-5; D call uncertain. Germline CDR1 SEHNR, CDR2 FQNEAQ (reference sequence). Trimming took off 6 bases at V and 7 bases at J, with 18 bases between the two ends. The CDR3 contains 14 residues. The DNA of the CDR3 is TGTGCCAGCAGTCAAAACCTGGGTTACGGGACCCAGTACTTC. The encoded protein is CASSQNLGYGTQYF.